This T cell receptor (beta chain) emerged from a study of T-cell reconstitution after alpha-beta-depleted transplantation in children. Study-wide results and limits: Surviving thymic progenitors and recipient T cells were the source of high TCRbeta diversity at day 60 in some patients. T-cell counts and diversity were attributed mostly to newly produced T cells one year after transplant. About two months after transplant, alpha-beta T cells reportedly came from several hundred expanded graft clones.

The germline V gene encodes CDR1 MNHNS and CDR2 SASEGT. CDR3 length equals 15 residues. The junction had 9 bases not matched to a gene; V was cut back by 7 bases and J by 7 bases. On this clonotype: Its antigen remains unknown.

A TCRbeta library incorporating unique molecular identifiers was prepared. TCRdb fed the PCR reads into MiXCR, producing one record per CDR3 protein. Altogether about 210,000 distinct CDR3 sequences are present, around a sixth being singletons, with the ten largest covering 43%. The sequence was collected from a male patient aged 2 to 10 who had a stem cell transplant for acute lymphoblastic leukemia, so the T cells may come from the graft donor. The chain carries TRBV6-1 and TRBJ1-6; 8 bases map to TRBD1. The source was PBMCs, mostly from graft donor cells, collected 360 days after TCRalphabeta/CD19-depleted stem cell transplant. CDR3 residues: CASKIFRDRNSPLHF. The CDR3 DNA follows: TGTGCCAGCAAGATCTTCCGGGACAGGAATTCACCCCTCCACTTT.